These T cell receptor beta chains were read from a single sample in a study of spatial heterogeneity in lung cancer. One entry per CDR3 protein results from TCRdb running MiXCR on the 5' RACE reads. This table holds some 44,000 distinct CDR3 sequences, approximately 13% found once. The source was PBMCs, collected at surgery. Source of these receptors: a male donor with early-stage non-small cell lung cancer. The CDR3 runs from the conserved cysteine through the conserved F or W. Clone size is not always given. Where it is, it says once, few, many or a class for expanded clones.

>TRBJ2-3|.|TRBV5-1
CASSLMVAGDTDTQYF
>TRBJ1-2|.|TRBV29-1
CSARDGENYGYTF
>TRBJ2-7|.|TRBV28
CASSLYSGKGYEQYF
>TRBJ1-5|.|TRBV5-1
CASSLDSPNQPQHF
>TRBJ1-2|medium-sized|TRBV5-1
CASSPTGNYGYTF
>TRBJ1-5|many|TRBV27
CASSFGGQPQHF
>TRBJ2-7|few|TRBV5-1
CASSLIGPDEQYF
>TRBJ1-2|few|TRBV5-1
CASSPDIPFYGYTF
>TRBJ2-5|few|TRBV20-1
CSARGQGGTQYF
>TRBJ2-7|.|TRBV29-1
CSVGRGAGSEQYF
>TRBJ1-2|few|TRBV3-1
CASSQTGTLNYGYTF
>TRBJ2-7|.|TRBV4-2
CASSQGGGSGRKDF
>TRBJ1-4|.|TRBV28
CASREQGATNEKLFF
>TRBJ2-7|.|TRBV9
CASSVAGQGFYEQYF